This T cell receptor beta chain was found in a study of T-cell memory formation after mild COVID-19. Per germline, CDR1 SEHNR and CDR2 FQNEAQ (reference sequence). The CDR3 covers 13 residues. V lost 6 bases and J lost 2, with 11 bases in between. Worth noting for this clonotype: Its antigen is not known.

The study, taken as a whole, reports: In pre-infection memory, a portion of responding clones appeared, which suggested that cross-reactive memory joined.

TCRdb used MiXCR to reprocess the 5' RACE reads, holding one entry per CDR3 protein. The sample yields approximately 410,000 distinct CDR3 sequences, 23% seen once. Sequenced sample: PBMCs or a T cell subset sorted from them (not recorded which). This receptor was obtained from an adult woman who had mild COVID-19 (a few samples of this study predate the infection). Cell type and time point are not known. The chain is built from TRBV7-9 and TRBJ2-7; D might be TRBD1 (5 bases). The chain's CDR3 is CASRGPSTYEQYF. Here the CDR3 DNA reads TGTGCCAGCAGGGGGCCCAGTACCTACGAGCAGTACTTC.